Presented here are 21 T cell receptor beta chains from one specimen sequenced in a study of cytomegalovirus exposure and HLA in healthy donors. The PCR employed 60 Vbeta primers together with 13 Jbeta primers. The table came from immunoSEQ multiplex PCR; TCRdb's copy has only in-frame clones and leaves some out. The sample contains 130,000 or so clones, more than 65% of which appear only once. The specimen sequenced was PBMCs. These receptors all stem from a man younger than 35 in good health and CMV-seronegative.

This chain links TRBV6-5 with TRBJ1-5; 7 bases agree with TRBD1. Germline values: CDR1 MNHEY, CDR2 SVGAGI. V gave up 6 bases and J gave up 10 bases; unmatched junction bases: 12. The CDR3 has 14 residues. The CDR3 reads CASRSTGQSRPQHF. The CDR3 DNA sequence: TGTGCCAGCAGGTCGACGGGACAGTCCCGTCCCCAGCATTTT.

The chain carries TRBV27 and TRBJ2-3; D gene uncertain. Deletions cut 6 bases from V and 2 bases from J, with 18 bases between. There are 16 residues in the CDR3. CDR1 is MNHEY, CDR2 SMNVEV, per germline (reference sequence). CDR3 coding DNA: TGTGCCAGCAGCTATACCGCGGCCTTCCTCACAGATACGCAGTATTTT. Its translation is CASSYTAAFLTDTQYF.

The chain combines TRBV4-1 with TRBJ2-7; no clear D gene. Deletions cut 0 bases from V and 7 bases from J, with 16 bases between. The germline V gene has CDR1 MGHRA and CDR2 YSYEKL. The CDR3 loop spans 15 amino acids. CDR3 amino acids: CASSQDPVGAEEQYF. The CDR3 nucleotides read TGCGCCAGCAGCCAAGATCCGGTAGGCGCGGAAGAGCAGTACTTC.

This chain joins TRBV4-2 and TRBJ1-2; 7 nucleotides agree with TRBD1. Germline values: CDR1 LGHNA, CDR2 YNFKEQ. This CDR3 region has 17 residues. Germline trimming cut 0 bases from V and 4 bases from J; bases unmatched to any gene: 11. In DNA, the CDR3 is TGTGCCAGCAGCCAAGAGAGTCGAAACAGGGGAGGCTATGGCTACACCTTC. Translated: CASSQESRNRGGYGYTF.

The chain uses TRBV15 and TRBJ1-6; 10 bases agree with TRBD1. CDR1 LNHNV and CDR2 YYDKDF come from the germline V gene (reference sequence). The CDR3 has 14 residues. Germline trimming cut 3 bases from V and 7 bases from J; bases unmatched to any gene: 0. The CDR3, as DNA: TGTGCCACCAGCAGGGGACAGGGGAATTCACCCCTCCACTTT. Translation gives CATSRGQGNSPLHF.

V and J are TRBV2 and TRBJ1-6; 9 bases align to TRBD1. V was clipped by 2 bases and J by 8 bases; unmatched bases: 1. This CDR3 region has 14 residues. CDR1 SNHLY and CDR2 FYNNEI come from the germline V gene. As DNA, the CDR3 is TGTGCCAGCAGTGAAACAGGGGGCGATTCACCCCTCCACTTT. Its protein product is CASSETGGDSPLHF.

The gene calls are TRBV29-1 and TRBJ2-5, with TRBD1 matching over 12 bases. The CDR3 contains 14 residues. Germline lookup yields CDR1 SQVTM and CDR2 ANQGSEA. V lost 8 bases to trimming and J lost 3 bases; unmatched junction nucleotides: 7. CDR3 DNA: TGCAGCCACTACGGGACAGGGGGCAAAGAGACCCAGTACTTC. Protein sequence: CSHYGTGGKETQYF.

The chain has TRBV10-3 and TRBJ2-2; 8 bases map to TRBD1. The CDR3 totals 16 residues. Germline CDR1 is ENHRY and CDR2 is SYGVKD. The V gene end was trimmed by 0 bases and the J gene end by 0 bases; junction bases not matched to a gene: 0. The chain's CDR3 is CAISESTGANTGELFF. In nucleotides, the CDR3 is TGTGCCATCAGTGAGTCGACAGGGGCGAACACCGGGGAGCTGTTTTTT.

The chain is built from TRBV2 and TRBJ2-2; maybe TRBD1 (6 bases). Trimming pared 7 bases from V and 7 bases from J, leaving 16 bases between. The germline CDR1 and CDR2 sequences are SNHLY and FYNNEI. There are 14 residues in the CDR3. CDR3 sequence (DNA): TGTGCCAGCACTCGACAGGTTTTGGGCGGGGAGCTGTTTTTT. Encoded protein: CASTRQVLGGELFF. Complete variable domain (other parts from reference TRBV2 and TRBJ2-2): EPEVTQTPSHQVTQMGQEVILRCVPISNHLYFYWYRQILGQKVEFLVSFYNNEISEKSEIFDDQFSVERPDGSNFTLKIRSTKLEDSAMYFCASTRQVLGGELFFGEGSRLTVL.

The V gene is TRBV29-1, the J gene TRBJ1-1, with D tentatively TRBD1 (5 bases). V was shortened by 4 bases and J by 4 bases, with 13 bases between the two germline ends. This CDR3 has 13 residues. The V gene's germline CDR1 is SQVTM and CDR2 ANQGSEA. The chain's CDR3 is CSVVPQQGTEAFF. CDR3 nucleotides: TGCAGCGTTGTCCCCCAGCAGGGCACTGAAGCTTTCTTT. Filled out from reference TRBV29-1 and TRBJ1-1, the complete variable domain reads SAVISQKPSRDICQRGTSLTIQCQVDSQVTMMFWYRQQPGQSLTLIATANQGSEATYESGFVIDKFPISRPNLTFSTLTVSNMSPEDSSIYLCSVVPQQGTEAFFGQGTRLTVV.

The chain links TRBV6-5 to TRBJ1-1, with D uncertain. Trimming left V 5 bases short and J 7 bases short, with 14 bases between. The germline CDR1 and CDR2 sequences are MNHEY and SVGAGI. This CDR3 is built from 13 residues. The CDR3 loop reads CASSEWARSEAFF. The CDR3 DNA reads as TGTGCCAGCAGTGAATGGGCACGAAGTGAAGCTTTCTTT.

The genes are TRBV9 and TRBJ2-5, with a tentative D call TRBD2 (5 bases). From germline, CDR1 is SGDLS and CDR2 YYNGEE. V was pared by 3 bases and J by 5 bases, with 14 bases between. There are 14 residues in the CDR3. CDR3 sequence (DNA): TGTGCCAGCAGCGCCGGACTCCCGAGGGAGACCCAGTACTTC. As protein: CASSAGLPRETQYF.

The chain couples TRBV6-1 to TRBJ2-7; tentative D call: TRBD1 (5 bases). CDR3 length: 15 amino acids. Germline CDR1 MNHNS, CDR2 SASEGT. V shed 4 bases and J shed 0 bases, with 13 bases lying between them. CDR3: CASSAEDTNSYEQYF. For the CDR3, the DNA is TGTGCCAGCAGTGCAGAGGACACAAACTCCTACGAGCAGTACTTC.

This chain's CDR3 is CASRGLRGSEAFF. In DNA form, the CDR3 reads TGTGCCAGCAGAGGTTTGAGGGGGAGTGAAGCTTTCTTT. The chain links TRBV6-4 to TRBJ1-1; TRBD1 is a possible D gene (6 bases). Trimming shortened V by 6 bases and J by 7 bases, and 15 bases separated the two germline ends. Germline values: CDR1 MRHNA, CDR2 SNTAGT. This CDR3 has 13 amino acids.

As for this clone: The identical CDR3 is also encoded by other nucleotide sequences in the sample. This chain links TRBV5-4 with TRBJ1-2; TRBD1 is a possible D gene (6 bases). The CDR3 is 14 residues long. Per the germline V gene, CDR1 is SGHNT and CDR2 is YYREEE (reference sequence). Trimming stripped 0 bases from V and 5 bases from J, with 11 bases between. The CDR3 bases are TGTGCCAGCAGCTTGGGGCAGGGGCGTTATGGCTACACCTTC. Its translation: CASSLGQGRYGYTF.

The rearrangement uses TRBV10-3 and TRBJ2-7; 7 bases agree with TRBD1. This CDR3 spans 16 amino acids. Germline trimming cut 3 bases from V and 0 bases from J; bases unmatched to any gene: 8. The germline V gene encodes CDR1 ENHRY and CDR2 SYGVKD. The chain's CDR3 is CAISEPGQESSYEQYF. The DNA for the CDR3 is TGTGCCATCAGTGAACCTGGACAGGAAAGCTCCTACGAGCAGTACTTC.

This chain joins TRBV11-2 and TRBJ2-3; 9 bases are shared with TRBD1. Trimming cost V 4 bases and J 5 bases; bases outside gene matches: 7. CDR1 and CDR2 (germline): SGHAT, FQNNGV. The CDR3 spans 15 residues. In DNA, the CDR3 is TGTGCCAGCAGCTCTTACAGGGGGCCGATAGATACGCAGTATTTT. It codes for CASSSYRGPIDTQYF.

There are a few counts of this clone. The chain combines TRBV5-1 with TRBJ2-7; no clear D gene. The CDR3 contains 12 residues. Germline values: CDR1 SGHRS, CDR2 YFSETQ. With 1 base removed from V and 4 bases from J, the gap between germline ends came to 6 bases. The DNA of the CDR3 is TGCGCCAGCAGCTTGTCAGGATACGAGCAGTACTTC. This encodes CASSLSGYEQYF.

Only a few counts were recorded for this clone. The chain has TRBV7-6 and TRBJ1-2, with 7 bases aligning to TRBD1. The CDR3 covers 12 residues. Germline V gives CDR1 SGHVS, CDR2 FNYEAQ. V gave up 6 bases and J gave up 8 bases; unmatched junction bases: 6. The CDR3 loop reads CASSSDRDGYTF. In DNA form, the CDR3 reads TGTGCCAGCAGTTCCGACAGGGACGGCTACACCTTC.

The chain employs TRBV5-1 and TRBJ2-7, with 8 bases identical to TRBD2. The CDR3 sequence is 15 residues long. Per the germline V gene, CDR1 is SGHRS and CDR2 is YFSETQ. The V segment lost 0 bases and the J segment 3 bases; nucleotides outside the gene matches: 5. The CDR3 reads CASSLAAGDLYEQYF. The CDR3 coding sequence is TGCGCCAGCAGCTTGGCAGCGGGGGACCTCTACGAGCAGTACTTC.

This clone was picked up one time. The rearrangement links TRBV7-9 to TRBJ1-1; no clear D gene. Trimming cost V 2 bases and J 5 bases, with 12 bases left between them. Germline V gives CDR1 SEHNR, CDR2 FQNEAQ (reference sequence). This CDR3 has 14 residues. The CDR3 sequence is CASSLSGEPTEAFF. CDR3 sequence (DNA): TGTGCCAGCAGCTTAAGTGGGGAGCCAACTGAAGCTTTCTTT.